A selection of T cell receptor beta chains follows, all from one sample in a study of T cell responses to AZD1222 COVID-19 vaccine. Assay: immunoSEQ multiplex PCR; the TCRdb copy retains only in-frame clones and omits some. The sample contains fewer than 150,000 clones, more than 85% of which appear only once. The input for sequencing was peripheral blood, taken 28 days after the second AZD1222 dose. The receptors were sampled from an adult who received the AZD1222 COVID-19 vaccine. CDR3s include the opening cysteine and the closing phenylalanine or tryptophan. The D gene is left open where the match is weak. Only part of the rows carry a size: once, few, many, or a class if the clone is expanded.

>TRBV10-3|-|-|TRBJ1-1
CAISEGSLMNTEAFF
TGTGCCATCAGTGAGGGGTCTTTAATGAACACTGAAGCTTTCTTT
>TRBV7-2|-|TRBD2|TRBJ2-1
CASSTTRLAGKSNEQFF
TGTGCCAGCAGCACAACACGTCTAGCGGGGAAAAGTAATGAGCAGTTCTTC
>TRBV20-1|-|-|TRBJ1-1
CSASVQRSEAFF
TGCAGTGCTAGTGTCCAGCGATCTGAAGCTTTCTTT
>TRBV7-2|-|-|TRBJ1-4
CASSYGLANEKLFF
TGTGCCAGCAGCTACGGGTTGGCTAATGAAAAACTGTTTTTT
>TRBV19|-|-|TRBJ1-2
CASSRSREANYGYTF
TGTGCCAGTAGTCGCTCCAGGGAGGCTAACTATGGCTACACCTTC
>TRBV12-3/TRBV12-4|-|-|TRBJ1-2
CASSTNNYGYTF
TGTGCCAGCAGTACAAATAACTATGGCTACACCTTC
>TRBV7-8|-|-|TRBJ2-5
CASSAIQETQYF
TGTGCCAGCAGCGCTATTCAAGAGACCCAGTACTTC
>TRBV4-1|-|TRBD1|TRBJ1-2
CASSQGPGTEYGYTF
TGCGCCAGCAGCCAAGGGCCCGGGACAGAGTATGGCTACACCTTC
>TRBV6-2/TRBV6-3|-|TRBD2|TRBJ2-1
CASSYFGTSGGNEQFF
TGTGCCAGCAGTTACTTTGGGACTAGCGGGGGTAATGAGCAGTTCTTC
>TRBV6-5|-|-|TRBJ1-2
CASSPGMNNYGYTF
TGTGCCAGCAGTCCAGGGATGAATAACTATGGCTACACCTTC
>TRBV3-1/TRBV3-2|-|TRBD1|TRBJ2-7
CATGQGVEQYF
TGTGCCACGGGACAGGGCGTCGAGCAGTACTTC
>TRBV20-1|few|-|TRBJ2-7
CSASGRSTYEQYF
TGCAGTGCTAGTGGGAGGTCCACCTACGAGCAGTACTTC
>TRBV7-2|-|-|TRBJ1-2
CASSLGGRGPYGYTF
TGTGCCAGCAGCCTGGGTGGCAGGGGTCCTTATGGCTACACCTTC
>TRBV10-3|once|TRBD1|TRBJ1-5
CAISEQGAGQPQHF
TGTGCCATCAGTGAGCAGGGGGCTGGTCAGCCCCAGCATTTT
>TRBV25-1|-|-|TRBJ2-4
CASRRTAENIQYF
TGTGCCAGCAGGCGGACAGCGGAAAACATTCAGTACTTC
>TRBV19|-|-|TRBJ1-5
CASSIWGRRNQPQHF
TGTGCCAGTAGTATCTGGGGGAGAAGAAATCAGCCCCAGCATTTT
>TRBV5-5|-|-|TRBJ1-6
CASSLGGRSKYSPLHF
TGTGCCAGCAGCTTGGGGGGACGGTCGAAGTATTCACCCCTCCACTTT